Listed here are 30 T cell receptor beta chains from one sample, sequenced in a study of blood T cell repertoires in COVID-19. The method was immunoSEQ multiplex PCR; TCRdb's version includes in-frame clones alone and lacks a portion of them. The sample yields fewer than 250,000 clones, 84% seen once. The sample taken for sequencing was peripheral blood. The receptors were sampled from a man in his fifties or sixties with acute or convalescent COVID-19.

The chain joins TRBV2 to TRBJ1-4, with 10 bases fitting TRBD1. The junction had 6 bases not matched to a gene; V was cut back by 3 bases and J by 8 bases. The CDR3 is 15 amino acids. Germline assignment: CDR1 SNHLY and CDR2 FYNNEI. CDR3 amino acids: CASSDPGQGREKLFF. DNA for the CDR3: TGTGCCAGCAGTGACCCGGGACAGGGGAGGGAAAAACTGTTTTTT.

This clone was detected once. The V and J genes are TRBV5-1 and TRBJ2-1; 11 nucleotides agree with TRBD2. V dropped 4 bases and J dropped 1; count of bases not matched to a gene: 7. The CDR3 totals 17 residues. Germline V gene data show CDR1 as SGHRS and CDR2 as YFSETQ. The CDR3 DNA sequence: TGCGCCAGCAGCCTGCTGACTAGCGGGATTTCCTACAATGAGCAGTTCTTC. It is translated as CASSLLTSGISYNEQFF.

This clone was counted once. The J gene is TRBJ2-7, the V gene TRBV30; D is uncertain. V dropped 0 bases and J dropped 4 bases, with 10 bases sitting between them. Germline lookup yields CDR1 GTSNPN and CDR2 SVGIG (reference sequence). The CDR3 spans 13 residues. The CDR3 is CAWSVGLDYEQYF. The DNA of the CDR3 is TGTGCCTGGAGTGTTGGTCTAGATTACGAGCAGTACTTC.

This clone has only a few counts. The chain uses TRBV2 and TRBJ2-1; D perhaps matches TRBD1 (7 bases). Germline-derived CDR1 and CDR2 are SNHLY and FYNNEI. Trimming left V 3 bases short and J 4 bases short, with 13 bases between. This CDR3 spans 15 amino acids. The chain's CDR3 is CASSDGGGAYNEQFF. The CDR3, as DNA: TGTGCCAGCAGTGACGGAGGGGGCGCATACAATGAGCAGTTCTTC.

V usage is TRBV2 and J usage is TRBJ2-1, with a tentative D call TRBD1 (6 bases). V shed 8 bases and J shed 9 bases, with 26 bases lying between them. Germline CDR1 reads SNHLY; CDR2 reads FYNNEI. The CDR3 length is 16 residues. CDR3 DNA sequence: TGTGCCAGCCAATCCGGAAGGGGGAGATGGAGGAGTGAGCAGTTCTTC. Translated, it gives CASQSGRGRWRSEQFF. Together with reference TRBV2 and TRBJ2-1, the CDR3 gives the full variable domain: EPEVTQTPSHQVTQMGQEVILRCVPISNHLYFYWYRQILGQKVEFLVSFYNNEISEKSEIFDDQFSVERPDGSNFTLKIRSTKLEDSAMYFCASQSGRGRWRSEQFFGPGTRLTVL.

V gene TRBV30 combines with J gene TRBJ2-3, with a tentative D call TRBD2 (7 bases). The CDR3 is made up of 14 amino acids. Germline CDR1 reads GTSNPN; CDR2 reads SVGIG (reference sequence). Trimming shortened V by 2 bases and J by 1 base, and 10 bases separated the two germline ends. The CDR3 sequence is CAWSKGGGTDTQYF. CDR3 in DNA: TGTGCCTGGAGTAAAGGGGGGGGCACAGATACGCAGTATTTT.

The chain joins TRBV3-1 (or the pseudogene TRBV3-2) to TRBJ1-6; TRBD1 might be the D (5 bases). This CDR3 contains 16 residues. Trimming removed 3 bases from V and 6 bases from J, with 15 bases in between. CDR1 is LGHDT, CDR2 YNNKEL, per germline (reference sequence). Written as DNA, the CDR3 is TGTGCCAGCAGCCAGTATGCAGGGAGGGGTAATTCACCCCTCCACTTT. This codes for CASSQYAGRGNSPLHF.

The chain has TRBV11-3 and TRBJ2-7; D may be TRBD1 (5 bases). CDR3 size: 16 residues. Trimming left V 4 bases short and J 0 bases short, with 16 bases between. Germline-derived CDR1 and CDR2 are SGHNT and YENEEA. CDR3 coding DNA: TGTGCCAGCAGCTCCGAAGTCCAGGGCAGCTCCTACGAGCAGTACTTC. This codes for CASSSEVQGSSYEQYF. Filled out from reference TRBV11-3 and TRBJ2-7, the complete variable domain reads EAGVVQSPRYKIIEKKQPVAFWCNPISGHNTLYWYLQNLGQGPELLIRYENEEAVDDSQLPKDRFSAERLKGVDSTLKIQPAELGDSAVYLCASSSEVQGSSYEQYFGPGTRLTVT.

In its sample, this clone was seen once. The V and J genes are TRBV2 and TRBJ2-3, with 10 positions matching TRBD2. The CDR3 consists of 18 residues. Trimming took 3 bases from V and 2 from J; bases not matched to a gene: 11. In germline, CDR1 is SNHLY, CDR2 FYNNEI. CDR3 DNA sequence: TGTGCCAGCAGTGACCGGCGGGTAGCGGGGGGTCTCACAGATACGCAGTATTTT. It codes for CASSDRRVAGGLTDTQYF.

The chain carries TRBV3-1 (or the pseudogene TRBV3-2) and TRBJ1-1; 7 bases are a match to TRBD1. The ends lost 5 bases at V and 5 bases at J; junction bases unmatched: 11. Germline CDR1 and CDR2: LGHDT and YNNKEL (reference sequence). The CDR3 has 15 residues. CDR3 sequence (DNA): TGTGCCAGCAGCTCCTCCTTGACAGGGAAGACTGAAGCTTTCTTT. Residues: CASSSSLTGKTEAFF.

V is TRBV9 and J is TRBJ1-2, with D uncertain. The V end lost 4 bases, the J end lost 2 bases, and 6 bases lay between the germline ends. Germline lookup yields CDR1 SGDLS and CDR2 YYNGEE. This CDR3 has 12 residues. The CDR3 reads CASSLSNYGYTF. The CDR3 DNA sequence: TGTGCCAGCAGCTTATCCAACTATGGCTACACCTTC. Supplemented by reference TRBV9 and TRBJ1-2, the full variable domain reads DSGVTQTPKHLITATGQRVTLRCSPRSGDLSVYWYQQSLDQGLQFLIQYYNGEERAKGNILERFSAQQFPDLHSELNLSSLELGDSALYFCASSLSNYGYTFGSGTRLTVV.

This chain connects TRBV28 to TRBJ2-1; 8 bases match TRBD2. J was trimmed by 5 bases and V by 4 bases; bases with no gene match: 7. CDR3 length: 15 amino acids. Per germline, CDR1 MDHEN and CDR2 SYDVKM. As DNA, the CDR3 is TGTGCCAGCAGTTCGGGACTAGATGTCAACAATGAGCAGTTCTTC. Protein: CASSSGLDVNNEQFF.

This chain uses TRBV6-5 with TRBJ2-6; D may be TRBD1 (5 bases). The CDR3 spans 16 residues. CDR1 is MNHEY and CDR2 is SVGAGI in the germline V gene. Between the trimmed V and J ends, which lost 4 bases and 4 bases, there was a span of 14 bases. The DNA of the CDR3 is TGTGCCAGCAGTTTTGGACATGGTGGAGGGGCCAACGTCCTGACTTTC. Protein: CASSFGHGGGANVLTF.

The J gene is TRBJ2-7, the V gene TRBV27; TRBD2 matches at 9 bases. The CDR3 loop spans 15 amino acids. J lost 6 bases, V lost 5 bases, and 11 bases had no gene match. CDR1 and CDR2 from the germline V gene are MNHEY and SMNVEV (reference sequence). CDR3 coding DNA: TGTGCCAGCAGTCGCCCCGGACTAGCGCTGAGCGAGCAGTACTTC. Residues: CASSRPGLALSEQYF.

The chain carries TRBV4-2 and TRBJ2-7, with TRBD1 as a possible D gene (6 bases). The V gene lost 6 bases and the J gene lost 2 bases, with 14 bases spanning the gap. This CDR3 comprises 14 residues. Germline loops: CDR1 LGHNA, CDR2 YNFKEQ. The CDR3, as DNA: TGTGCCAGCAGTCAACTTAGGGGGACCTACGAGCAGTACTTC. This translates into CASSQLRGTYEQYF.

CDR3 protein: CAISESFSGQGQETQYF. CDR3 DNA sequence: TGTGCCATCAGTGAGTCCTTTTCGGGACAAGGTCAAGAGACCCAGTACTTC. The genes are TRBV10-3 and TRBJ2-5; weak D call: TRBD1 (6 bases). Trimming stripped 0 bases from V and 2 bases from J, with 16 bases between. CDR1 ENHRY and CDR2 SYGVKD come from the germline V gene. The CDR3 runs to 17 residues.

The gene calls are TRBV4-1 and TRBJ2-7; TRBD1 might be the D (6 bases). The V gene lost 4 bases and the J gene lost 0 bases, with 10 bases spanning the gap. The CDR3 covers 14 residues. Germline CDR1 is MGHRA and CDR2 is YSYEKL. The CDR3 spells CASSPTGNSYEQYF. The CDR3 bases are TGCGCCAGCAGCCCCACAGGGAACTCCTACGAGCAGTACTTC.

J is TRBJ1-4 and V is TRBV11-2, with D unclear. The germline V gene has CDR1 SGHAT and CDR2 FQNNGV. This CDR3 has 16 residues. V was trimmed by 1 base and J by 3 bases, leaving 12 bases between them. The CDR3: CASSLALGRANEKLFF. The CDR3 bases are TGTGCCAGCAGCTTAGCTCTCGGGCGGGCTAATGAAAAACTGTTTTTT.

The chain links TRBV3-1 (or the pseudogene TRBV3-2) to TRBJ1-1; D is unclear. The CDR3 is 12 amino acids. The V end lost 4 bases, the J end lost 10 bases, and 13 bases lay between the germline ends. Germline V gene data show CDR1 as LGHDT and CDR2 as YNNKEL (reference sequence). The CDR3 sequence is CASSRGGPGAFF. CDR3 sequence (DNA): TGTGCCAGCAGCCGAGGAGGCCCCGGAGCTTTCTTT.

The V gene is TRBV10-3, the J gene TRBJ2-1, with TRBD2 as a possible D gene (5 bases). The CDR3 has 15 residues. Germline lookup yields CDR1 ENHRY and CDR2 SYGVKD. V gave up 3 bases and J gave up 8 bases, with 17 bases separating them. The CDR3 bases are TGTGCCATCAGTGATCCGGACGCTCGGAGGTATGAGCAGTTCTTC. It is translated as CAISDPDARRYEQFF.

The chain has TRBV3-1 (or the pseudogene TRBV3-2) and TRBJ2-7, with 15 bases aligning to TRBD2. The germline gives CDR1 LGHDT, CDR2 YNNKEL (reference sequence). V lost 2 bases, J lost 7 bases, and 6 bases stayed unmatched. CDR3 length: 16 amino acids. The DNA of the CDR3 is TGTGCCAGCAGCCAAAGGACTAGCGGGGGGGCTGGGGAGCAGTACTTC. Translated: CASSQRTSGGAGEQYF.

The CDR3 region has the DNA TGTGCCAGCAGTTACTCGGCAGGGCTAGCGGGGGGGCCGGATACGCAGTATTTT. This translates into CASSYSAGLAGGPDTQYF. The chain combines TRBV6-2 or TRBV6-3 with TRBJ2-3; 12 nucleotides agree with TRBD2. V lost 0 bases to trimming and J lost 6 bases; unmatched junction nucleotides: 10. Germline CDR1 MNHEY, CDR2 SVGEGT. This CDR3 is built from 18 residues.

The chain employs TRBV5-6 and TRBJ2-2; unclear D gene. CDR1 is SGHDT, CDR2 YYEEEE, per germline. V gave up 1 base and J gave up 3 bases, with 10 bases separating them. The CDR3 spans 15 residues. The CDR3 reads CASSLPSPHTGELFF. DNA for the CDR3: TGTGCCAGCAGCTTGCCTAGTCCGCACACCGGGGAGCTGTTTTTT.

V gene TRBV19 combines with J gene TRBJ1-2; 9 bases are shared with TRBD1. The germline V gene encodes CDR1 LNHDA and CDR2 SQIVND (reference sequence). Unmatched junction bases numbered 3, after V lost 3 bases and J lost 7 bases. This CDR3 has 13 amino acids. Written as DNA, the CDR3 is TGTGCCAGTAGTATTACGACAGGGGGTGGCTACACCTTC. It translates to CASSITTGGGYTF.

V gene TRBV19 combines with J gene TRBJ2-1, with D uncertain. V lost 4 bases and J lost 0, with 13 bases in between. Germline-derived CDR1 and CDR2 are LNHDA and SQIVND (reference sequence). The CDR3 consists of 16 residues. CDR3 DNA sequence: TGTGCCAGTAGTACGCTGGGCCAGAGCTCCTACAATGAGCAGTTCTTC. Residues: CASSTLGQSSYNEQFF.

The rearrangement links TRBV19 to TRBJ2-7; 8 bases are shared with TRBD1. This CDR3 is 14 amino acids long. Unmatched junction bases numbered 4, after V lost 3 bases and J lost 3 bases. Per the germline V gene, CDR1 is LNHDA and CDR2 is SQIVND (reference sequence). The CDR3: CASSIGTGHYEQYF. The CDR3 bases are TGTGCCAGTAGTATTGGGACAGGCCACTACGAGCAGTACTTC.

The gene calls are TRBV5-1 and TRBJ2-5; D ambiguous. Trimming took off 0 bases at V and 2 bases at J, with 5 bases between the two ends. CDR1 and CDR2 (germline): SGHRS, YFSETQ. The CDR3 covers 13 residues. CDR3 region: CASSLGLQETQYF. The CDR3 region has the DNA TGCGCCAGCAGCTTGGGGCTTCAAGAGACCCAGTACTTC.

The genes are TRBV7-9 and TRBJ1-4, with 9 bases that match TRBD1. V shed 5 bases, J shed 4 bases, and the junction held 5 bases outside the gene matches. Germline CDR1 is SEHNR and CDR2 is FQNEAQ (reference sequence). The CDR3 loop spans 15 amino acids. CDR3 nucleotides: TGTGCCAGCAGCCCTGGGACAGGGATTAATGAAAAACTGTTTTTT. As protein: CASSPGTGINEKLFF.

The V call is TRBV27, the J call TRBJ1-2; D unresolved. The CDR3 sequence is 14 residues long. CDR1 and CDR2 from the germline V gene are MNHEY and SMNVEV (reference sequence). With 4 bases removed from V and 0 bases from J, the gap between germline ends came to 9 bases. The CDR3 is CASSSLRANYGYTF. DNA of the CDR3: TGTGCCAGCAGTTCTCTCCGTGCTAACTATGGCTACACCTTC.

J is TRBJ1-2 and V is TRBV7-9; TRBD1 is a possible D gene (5 bases). Germline-derived CDR1 and CDR2 are SEHNR and FQNEAQ (reference sequence). Trimming left V 4 bases short and J 5 bases short, with 20 bases between. The CDR3 runs to 16 residues. The CDR3, as DNA: TGTGCCAGCAGCTCATCCCTACTCTCTGGGGGGTATGGCTACACCTTC. Protein: CASSSSLLSGGYGYTF. Together with reference TRBV7-9 and TRBJ1-2, the CDR3 gives the full variable domain: DTGVSQNPRHKITKRGQNVTFRCDPISEHNRLYWYRQTLGQGPEFLTYFQNEAQLEKSRLLSDRFSAERPKGSFSTLEIQRTEQGDSAMYLCASSSSLLSGGYGYTFGSGTRLTVV.